This is a list of T cell receptor beta chains from one sample in a study of shared clonotypes between healthy human individuals. Data came from immunoSEQ multiplex PCR; TCRdb stores just in-frame clones and leaves some out. This sample has a few million clones, with approximately 95% found just once. Sequencing was done on a sample of naive CD4+ T cells from PBMCs. Every receptor here comes from a man younger than 35 in good health. Some clones in this sample may be carry-over from other donors' samples. Each CDR3 is given with its conserved first and last residue. A D gene is named only where the DNA matches it firmly. Only some rows state a clone size, as once, few, many or a class for expanded clones.

>TRBV6-6|NA|TRBJ2-2|NA
CASSAGQNTGELFF
TGTGCCAGCAGTGCGGGGCAGAACACCGGGGAGCTGTTTTTT
>TRBV30|NA|TRBJ1-4|NA
CAWSVIPATNEKLFF
TGTGCCTGGAGTGTCATACCTGCAACTAATGAAAAACTGTTTTTT
>TRBV4-2|TRBD1|TRBJ2-7|NA
CASSQAGTGGHEQYF
TGTGCCAGCAGCCAGGCCGGGACAGGGGGCCACGAGCAGTACTTC
>TRBV10-3|NA|TRBJ2-2|once
CAISVWQGGSGELFF
TGTGCCATCAGTGTTTGGCAGGGAGGTTCCGGGGAGCTGTTTTTT
>TRBV5-5|TRBD1|TRBJ2-5|NA
CASSHRDRTQETQYF
TGTGCCAGCAGCCACCGGGACAGGACGCAAGAGACCCAGTACTTC
>TRBV7-9|TRBD1|TRBJ1-6|NA
CASSGTGDSPLHF
TGTGCCAGCAGCGGGACAGGGGATTCACCCCTCCACTTT
>TRBV6-6|NA|TRBJ2-7|NA
CASSVPGAYEQYF
TGTGCCAGCAGTGTACCTGGGGCCTACGAGCAGTACTTC
>TRBV4-3|NA|TRBJ2-7|NA
CASSQGYRKPEQYF
TGCGCCAGCAGCCAAGGATATAGAAAACCCGAGCAGTACTTC
>TRBV7-9|NA|TRBJ1-2|NA
CASSLAREYGYTF
TGTGCCAGCAGCTTAGCCCGGGAGTATGGCTACACCTTC
>TRBV28|TRBD2|TRBJ2-1|NA
CASRTSGRANNEQFF
TGTGCCAGCAGGACTAGCGGGAGGGCAAACAATGAGCAGTTCTTC
>TRBV30|NA|TRBJ1-6|NA
CAWSSGQRDSPLHF
TGTGCCTGGAGCTCGGGCCAGAGAGATTCACCCCTCCACTTT
>TRBV25-1|NA|TRBJ1-2|NA
CASSAIQENYGYTF
TGTGCCAGCAGTGCAATACAGGAAAACTATGGCTACACCTTC
>TRBV5-1|NA|TRBJ1-2|NA
CASSTGTTSGNYGYTF
TGCGCCAGCAGCACAGGGACAACCTCGGGAAACTATGGCTACACCTTC
>TRBV2|NA|TRBJ1-5|once
CASSDFGSNQPQHF
TGTGCCAGCAGTGATTTTGGGAGCAATCAGCCCCAGCATTTT
>TRBV7-9|NA|TRBJ2-6|once
CASSQRKASGANVLTF
TGTGCCAGCAGCCAGAGAAAGGCTTCTGGGGCCAACGTCCTGACTTTC
>TRBV25-1|TRBD1|TRBJ2-2|NA
CASSEFGTANTGELFF
TGTGCCAGCAGTGAATTCGGGACAGCGAACACCGGGGAGCTGTTTTTT
>TRBV11-1|TRBD2|TRBJ2-1|NA
CASSFRGGRSAYNEQFF
TGTGCCAGCAGCTTTCGGGGCGGGAGGTCTGCTTACAATGAGCAGTTCTTC
>TRBV7-3|NA|TRBJ2-3|NA
CASSLRGESPTDTQYF
TGTGCCAGCAGCCTTAGAGGGGAGAGCCCAACAGATACGCAGTATTTT
>TRBV10-1|TRBD2|TRBJ2-1|once
CASSESVVAGFFYNEQFF
TGCGCCAGCAGTGAGTCCGTGGTAGCGGGATTCTTCTACAATGAGCAGTTCTTC
>TRBV9|TRBD1|TRBJ2-3|once
CASSVGLGQGAPGTDTQYF
TGTGCCAGCAGCGTCGGGTTAGGACAGGGGGCGCCGGGCACAGATACGCAGTATTTT
>TRBV11-2|NA|TRBJ2-3|NA
CASSTQRLGSGGDTQYF
TGTGCCAGCAGCACCCAGAGACTAGGTTCAGGGGGGGATACGCAGTATTTT
>TRBV5-1|TRBD2|TRBJ2-3|NA
CASAGLATDTQYF
TGCGCCAGCGCGGGACTAGCCACAGATACGCAGTATTTT
>TRBV29-1|TRBD1|TRBJ2-7|NA
CSVVTGDYEQYF
TGCAGCGTCGTGACAGGGGACTACGAGCAGTACTTC
>TRBV18|NA|TRBJ1-5|NA
CASSPPGGRNQPQHF
TGTGCCAGCTCACCACCGGGGGGACGGAATCAGCCCCAGCATTTT
>TRBV19|NA|TRBJ2-1|NA
CAGLNEQFF
TGTGCCGGGCTCAATGAGCAGTTCTTC
>TRBV9|NA|TRBJ1-3|NA
CASSVEGAVYSGNTIYF
TGTGCCAGCAGCGTAGAAGGTGCGGTATACTCTGGAAACACCATATATTTT
>TRBV6-6|NA|TRBJ2-1|NA
CASSDDSYNEQFF
TGTGCCAGCAGTGACGACAGCTACAATGAGCAGTTCTTC
>TRBV6-5|TRBD1|TRBJ2-2|NA
CASSRQGPGELFF
TGTGCCAGCAGTCGACAGGGCCCAGGGGAGCTGTTTTTT
>TRBV4-3|TRBD2|TRBJ2-1|NA
CASSQEKAGGPYEQFF
TGCGCCAGCAGCCAAGAAAAAGCGGGAGGGCCCTATGAGCAGTTCTTC
>TRBV5-6|NA|TRBJ1-2|once
CASRFEELDGYTF
TGTGCCAGCAGATTTGAAGAGTTAGACGGCTACACCTTC
>TRBV7-2|TRBD2|TRBJ2-3|NA
CASSRGLAGVTDTQYF
TGTGCCAGCAGCCGGGGACTAGCGGGAGTGACAGATACGCAGTATTTT
>TRBV4-1|TRBD2|TRBJ2-5|NA
CASSPLPGLAGETQYF
TGCGCCAGCAGCCCTTTGCCGGGACTAGCGGGCGAGACCCAGTACTTC
>TRBV9|NA|TRBJ2-1|once
CASSVDLRDYNEQFF
TGTGCCAGCAGCGTAGATTTAAGGGATTACAATGAGCAGTTCTTC